This T cell receptor beta chain was sequenced during a study of blood T cell repertoires in COVID-19. Whole-study context: PBMCs, B-cell-depleted T cells, or T cells provided the cDNA or gDNA that made up the material.

Original data processing: Researchers report that nucleated cell counts were estimated from reference gene primer amplification. Using immunoSEQ multiplex PCR, the repertoire was profiled, and TCRdb retains in-frame clones only, with some absent. V, J and clone size derive from that table, while D and trimming were established from the DNA sequence. Here the sample spans about 55,000 clones, 65% to 90% being singletons. This CDR3 is 13 amino acids long. CDR1 and CDR2 (germline): LGHNA, YSLEER. With 2 bases removed from V and 8 bases from J, the gap between germline ends came to 10 bases. V and J are TRBV4-3 and TRBJ2-1; no firm D call. This receptor was obtained from a human donor in a cohort sampled during active COVID-19. Material: peripheral blood. The CDR3 loop reads CASSQLGGYEQFF. CDR3 DNA sequence: TGCGCCAGCAGCCAACTAGGTGGCTATGAGCAGTTCTTC.